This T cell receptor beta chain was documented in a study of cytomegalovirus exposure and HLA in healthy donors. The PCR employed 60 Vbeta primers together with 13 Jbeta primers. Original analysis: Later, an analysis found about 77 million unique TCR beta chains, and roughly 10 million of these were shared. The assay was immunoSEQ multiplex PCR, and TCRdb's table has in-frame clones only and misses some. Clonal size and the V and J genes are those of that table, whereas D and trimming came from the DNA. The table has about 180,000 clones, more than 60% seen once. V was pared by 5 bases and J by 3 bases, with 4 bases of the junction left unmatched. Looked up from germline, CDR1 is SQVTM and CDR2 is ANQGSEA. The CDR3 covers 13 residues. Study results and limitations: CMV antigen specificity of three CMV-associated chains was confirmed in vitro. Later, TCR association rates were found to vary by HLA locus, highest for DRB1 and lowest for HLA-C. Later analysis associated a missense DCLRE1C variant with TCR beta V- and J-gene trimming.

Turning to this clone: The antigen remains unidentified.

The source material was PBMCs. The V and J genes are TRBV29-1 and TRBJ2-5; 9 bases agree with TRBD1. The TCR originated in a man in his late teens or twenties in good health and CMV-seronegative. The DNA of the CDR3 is TGCAGCGTTTACGGGACAGGGAAAGAGACCCAGTACTTC. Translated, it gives CSVYGTGKETQYF.